The rows below give T cell receptor beta chains drawn from one sample of a study of multiple sclerosis patients with progressive multifocal leukoencephalopathy. Here immunoSEQ multiplex PCR was the method, and the copy in TCRdb shows in-frame clones only, minus some. The sample holds more than 30,000 clones, about nine tenths seen once. The sample consisted of PBMCs, taken from a patient treated with natalizumab. The receptors come from a woman aged 40 to 50 with progressive multifocal leukoencephalopathy. CDR3s include the opening cysteine and the closing phenylalanine or tryptophan. Fields, in order: D gene, clone size, J gene, V gene, CDR3 protein, CDR3 DNA. A D gene is named only where the DNA matches it firmly. Clone size appears in some rows only: once, few, many, or a class for an expanded clone.

>-|few|TRBJ1-1|TRBV2
CASSEEGRNTEAFF
TGTGCCAGCAGTGAAGAGGGCCGGAATACTGAAGCTTTCTTT
>-|-|TRBJ1-3|TRBV7-9
CASSATDSYSGNTIYF
TGTGCCAGCAGCGCAACAGACAGTTACTCTGGAAACACCATATATTTT
>-|few|TRBJ1-3|TRBV7-9
CASSLGRAGNTIYF
TGTGCCAGCAGCTTAGGCAGGGCTGGAAACACCATATATTTT
>-|-|TRBJ1-6|TRBV28
CASSPFGIYNSPLHF
TGTGCCAGCAGCCCTTTCGGAATATATAATTCACCCCTCCACTTT
>-|-|TRBJ2-3|TRBV29-1
CSSRGGVTDTQYF
TGCAGCTCCAGAGGGGGGGTCACAGATACGCAGTATTTT
>-|once|TRBJ1-2|TRBV18
CASSGPGQGANYGYTF
TGTGCCAGCTCCGGTCCGGGCCAAGGAGCTAACTATGGCTACACCTTC
>-|-|TRBJ1-6|TRBV2
CASSELGGPMSPLHF
TGTGCCAGCAGTGAATTAGGGGGGCCCATGTCACCCCTCCACTTT
>TRBD2|-|TRBJ2-1|TRBV6-8
CASSYSGGYSYNEQFF
TGTGCCAGCAGTTACTCGGGGGGGTACTCCTACAATGAGCAGTTCTTC
>-|-|TRBJ1-2|TRBV13
CASSRRGGYGYTF
TGTGCCAGCAGCCGACGGGGGGGCTATGGCTACACCTTC
>TRBD2|-|TRBJ2-1|TRBV5-1
CASSLGLAGERPYNEQFF
TGCGCCAGCAGCCTAGGACTAGCGGGAGAACGGCCCTACAATGAGCAGTTCTTC
>TRBD1|-|TRBJ1-1|TRBV11-2
CASSLQGASRNTEAFF
TGTGCCAGCAGCTTACAGGGGGCGAGCAGAAACACTGAAGCTTTCTTT
>-|once|TRBJ2-1|TRBV7-8
CASSLSSGRGFYNEQFF
TGTGCCAGCAGCTTAAGTTCCGGGAGAGGGTTCTACAATGAGCAGTTCTTC
>TRBD2|-|TRBJ2-3|TRBV7-8
CASSSPTSGGTDTQYF
TGTGCCAGCAGCTCGCCGACTAGCGGGGGCACAGATACGCAGTATTTT
>TRBD1|-|TRBJ2-7|TRBV5-1
CASSLEGDRSYEQYF
TGCGCCAGCAGCTTGGAGGGGGACAGATCCTACGAGCAGTACTTC
>-|-|TRBJ2-7|TRBV11-2
CASSLEPGTSYEQYF
TGTGCCAGCAGCTTAGAACCCGGGACTTCTTACGAGCAGTACTTC
>-|-|TRBJ2-7|TRBV7-8
CASSLTPGQAYEQYF
TGTGCCAGCAGCCTCACCCCTGGACAAGCCTACGAGCAGTACTTC
>TRBD2|-|TRBJ2-7|TRBV11-2
CASSPTRTSGSLLYEQYF
TGTGCCAGCAGCCCGACCCGAACTAGCGGGAGCCTTCTCTACGAGCAGTACTTC
>-|once|TRBJ2-5|TRBV2
CASSQHRALPNQETQYF
TGTGCCAGCAGTCAACACAGGGCTCTACCGAATCAAGAGACCCAGTACTTC
>TRBD1|-|TRBJ1-2|TRBV28
CASSPRGRGRGYTF
TGTGCCAGCAGTCCCAGGGGGCGCGGGAGGGGCTACACCTTC
>-|-|TRBJ1-1|TRBV30
CAWSVVLRNTEAFF
TGTGCCTGGAGTGTAGTACTGAGAAACACTGAAGCTTTCTTT
>TRBD1|-|TRBJ2-5|TRBV6-1
CASSAQGAGYQETQYF
TGTGCCAGCAGTGCCCAGGGGGCGGGGTACCAAGAGACCCAGTACTTC
>TRBD1|-|TRBJ1-4|TRBV5-1
CASSLAGTGVNEKLFF
TGCGCCAGCAGCTTGGCCGGGACAGGGGTTAATGAAAAACTGTTTTTT
>TRBD1|-|TRBJ1-6|TRBV13
CASSLSGGNSPLHF
TGTGCCAGCAGCTTATCAGGGGGCAATTCACCCCTCCACTTT
>-|-|TRBJ2-3|TRBV7-8
CASSLDIGLQNTDTQYF
TGTGCCAGCAGCTTAGATATCGGGCTGCAAAACACAGATACGCAGTATTTT
>-|-|TRBJ1-4|TRBV27
CASARTTNEKLFF
TGTGCCAGCGCGAGGACAACTAATGAAAAACTGTTTTTT
>-|-|TRBJ2-5|TRBV10-1
CASTDLPGDQETQYF
TGCGCCAGCACTGACCTTCCAGGGGATCAAGAGACCCAGTACTTC
>-|once|TRBJ1-1|TRBV11-2
CASSVDLRTEAFF
TGTGCCAGCAGCGTCGACCTGAGAACTGAAGCTTTCTTT
>TRBD2|-|TRBJ2-3|TRBV28
CASPSQSGGPPDAQYF
TGTGCCAGCCCCTCCCAGTCGGGAGGGCCCCCAGATGCGCAGTATTTT
>TRBD1|-|TRBJ1-5|TRBV27
CASSPRDSLYGGSNQPQHF
TGTGCCAGCAGCCCCCGGGACAGTCTATACGGGGGGAGCAATCAGCCCCAGCATTTT
>-|-|TRBJ2-7|TRBV5-5
CASSLTYEQYF
TGTGCCAGCAGCTTAACCTACGAGCAGTACTTC
>TRBD1|-|TRBJ2-7|TRBV18
CASSPPDRGLEQYF
TGTGCCAGCTCACCACCAGACAGGGGGCTCGAGCAGTACTTC
>TRBD1|-|TRBJ2-7|TRBV28
CASSLPISRGRGAYEQYF
TGTGCCAGCAGTTTACCTATCTCCAGGGGGCGCGGGGCCTACGAGCAGTACTTC
>-|-|TRBJ1-2|TRBV5-4
CASSSRVKEGYTF
TGTGCCAGCAGCTCTAGAGTAAAAGAGGGCTACACCTTC
>-|-|TRBJ2-7|TRBV4-1
CASSQMTGIYEQYF
TGCGCCAGCAGCCAAATGACAGGAATTTACGAGCAGTACTTC
>TRBD2|-|TRBJ2-1|TRBV7-9
CASSLAGAANEQFF
TGTGCCAGCAGCCTAGCGGGAGCTGCCAATGAGCAGTTCTTC
>-|few|TRBJ2-7|TRBV27
CASSFEGYLEQYF
TGTGCCAGCAGTTTCGAAGGGTACCTCGAGCAGTACTTC
>TRBD1|-|TRBJ2-6|TRBV7-8
CASSRRDRVVAGANVLTF
TGTGCCAGCAGCCGACGGGACAGGGTAGTGGCTGGGGCCAACGTCCTGACTTTC
>-|-|TRBJ1-1|TRBV7-2
CASSLSPNTIQGTEAFF
TGTGCCAGCAGCTTATCGCCGAATACGATTCAAGGCACTGAAGCTTTCTTT
>-|-|TRBJ1-2|TRBV4-1
CASSQERGLNYGYTF
TGCGCCAGCAGCCAAGAAAGGGGACTTAACTATGGCTACACCTTC
>-|-|TRBJ1-6|TRBV5-1
CASSPRRRNSPLHF
TGCGCCAGCAGCCCTAGGAGGAGAAATTCACCCCTCCACTTT
>-|-|TRBJ1-5|TRBV27
CASSPPPGSNQPQHF
TGTGCCAGCAGTCCCCCCCCAGGGAGCAATCAGCCCCAGCATTTT
>-|-|TRBJ2-1|TRBV28
CASSLHPGVNEQFF
TGTGCCAGCAGTTTACATCCAGGGGTCAATGAGCAGTTCTTC
>-|few|TRBJ1-2|TRBV5-4
CASSLYGGRVGGYTF
TGTGCCAGCAGCCTATATGGGGGGCGCGTGGGTGGCTACACCTTC
>-|-|TRBJ1-2|TRBV30
CAWSVRSGGYTF
TGTGCCTGGAGTGTAAGGTCCGGGGGCTACACCTTC
>TRBD1|-|TRBJ1-6|TRBV5-1
CASSLRDSNSPLHF
TGCGCCAGCAGCTTGCGGGACAGCAATTCACCCCTCCACTTT
>TRBD2|-|TRBJ2-7|TRBV4-2
CASSQLRRRGGEQYF
TGTGCCAGCAGCCAATTGCGGCGCCGGGGGGGCGAGCAGTACTTC
>-|-|TRBJ1-5|TRBV18
CASSPFEGSGNQPQHF
TGTGCCAGCTCACCGTTTGAGGGTTCGGGCAATCAGCCCCAGCATTTT
>TRBD1|-|TRBJ1-2|TRBV7-9
CASSYGTGVKNYGYTF
TGTGCCAGCAGTTACGGGACAGGGGTTAAAAACTATGGCTACACCTTC
>-|-|TRBJ1-1|TRBV28
CASSLAGNTEAFF
TGTGCCAGCAGTTTAGCAGGGAACACTGAAGCTTTCTTT
>-|-|TRBJ1-2|TRBV7-9
CASSFPGDGYTF
TGTGCCAGCAGCTTTCCAGGGGACGGCTACACCTTC
>TRBD2|-|TRBJ2-5|TRBV30
CAWTIGSGGGTQYF
TGTGCCTGGACTATTGGTAGCGGGGGCGGGACCCAGTACTTC
>TRBD2|-|TRBJ2-7|TRBV19
CASSMSSGSYEQYF
TGTGCCAGTAGTATGAGTAGCGGGAGCTACGAGCAGTACTTC
>TRBD2|-|TRBJ2-5|TRBV4-2
CASSQEVGRGETQETQYF
TGTGCCAGCAGCCAAGAGGTTGGGCGGGGGGAGACCCAAGAGACCCAGTACTTC
>TRBD1|few|TRBJ1-2|TRBV19
CASSPDRGANYGYTF
TGTGCCAGTAGTCCCGACAGGGGGGCTAACTATGGCTACACCTTC
>TRBD2|once|TRBJ2-3|TRBV4-3
CASSPVHSGGGTQYF
TGCGCCAGCAGCCCCGTCCATAGCGGGGGGGGTACGCAGTATTTT
>TRBD2|-|TRBJ2-3|TRBV15
CATSSSTAGLAGGITDTQYF
TGTGCCACCAGCAGCTCTACTGCGGGACTAGCGGGGGGCATCACAGATACGCAGTATTTT
>-|-|TRBJ2-7|TRBV7-9
CATLTLEGPYEQYF
TGTGCCACCCTAACGTTGGAGGGGCCCTACGAGCAGTACTTC